The TCR beta chain under discussion was sequenced for a study of CXCR3-negative and CXCR3-positive naive CD8 T cells. UMI labels and 5' RACE were used to prepare the TRB cDNA libraries. TCRdb reprocessed the 5' RACE reads and stores each CDR3 protein as one record, lacking DNA. The sample's table shows about 81,000 distinct CDR3 sequences. CDR3 length: 18 amino acids. This clonotype was sampled from a human donor in good health. Some clones in this sample may be carry-over from other donors' samples. The chain carries TRBV12-3 or TRBV12-4 and TRBJ1-5; the D call from TCRdb, TRBD1, cannot be confirmed without DNA. The sample consisted of naive CXCR3- CD8+ T cells from blood. Subset indicated: CD45RO-CCR7+CD27+CD95- naive CD8+ T cells lacking CXCR3 (TNR3-). CDR3 protein: CASSSSGTAYPSNQPQHF.